This is a list of T cell receptor beta chains from one sample in a study of Ad26.COV2.S vaccination and SARS-CoV-2 variants. Data came from immunoSEQ multiplex PCR; TCRdb stores just in-frame clones and leaves some out. The profile shows 250,000 or so clones, around 90% of them singletons. Here the sequenced sample was peripheral blood, taken in a trial of Ad26.COV2.S vaccine versus placebo. The source of these receptors is a person between 18 and 65 years old who received the Ad26.COV2.S COVID-19 vaccine or a placebo. Both conserved end residues are part of each CDR3. D genes are given only for firm matches. Clone size, where shown, is once, few, many, or a class for clones that have expanded.

>.|TRBJ1-2|TRBV6-5|.
TGTGCCAGCAGTTACTCGACCCGTCGGGGCTTCTATGGCTACACCTTC
CASSYSTRRGFYGYTF
>once|TRBJ1-2|TRBV9|.
TGTGCCAGCAGCGTAGGGGTGAGTCAAGGCTACACCTTC
CASSVGVSQGYTF
>.|TRBJ2-1|TRBV6-5|.
TGTGCCAGTAAGGACGGAAGCTCCTACAATGAGCAGTTCTTC
CASKDGSSYNEQFF
>.|TRBJ2-3|TRBV30|TRBD2
TGTGCCTGGAGTTACTCCGGGACTACTAGCACAGATACGCAGTATTTT
CAWSYSGTTSTDTQYF
>once|TRBJ1-2|TRBV9|.
TGTGCCAGCAGCGTAGGCGCGGGGGCGCACTATGGCTACACCTTC
CASSVGAGAHYGYTF
>.|TRBJ1-1|TRBV6-2/TRBV6-3|.
TGTGCCAGCAGTACGGGACTGATCACTGAAGCTTTCTTT
CASSTGLITEAFF
>once|TRBJ2-7|TRBV6-2/TRBV6-3|.
TGTGCCAGCAGTGATCGAGGGGGGATCAACGAGCAGTACTTC
CASSDRGGINEQYF
>.|TRBJ1-1|TRBV30|.
TGTGCCTGGAAAAATCAAGCGGACACTGAAGCTTTCTTT
CAWKNQADTEAFF
>.|TRBJ2-1|TRBV7-3|TRBD2
TGTGCCAGCAGCTTAACGGCGGGGGTATCCTACAATGAGCAGTTCTTC
CASSLTAGVSYNEQFF
>.|TRBJ2-1|TRBV2|.
TGTGCCAGCATAGGGGGGGCGGTTTCCTACAATGAGCAGTTCTTC
CASIGGAVSYNEQFF
>.|TRBJ1-1|TRBV19|.
TGTGCCAGTAGTCCCCGTGGAACCGGTGAAGCTTTCTTT
CASSPRGTGEAFF
>.|TRBJ2-7|TRBV7-6|TRBD2
TGTGCCAGCAGCTTTGCCGGTGAAATGGTAGCGGGGGACTACGAGCAGTACTTC
CASSFAGEMVAGDYEQYF
>.|TRBJ2-3|TRBV5-1|TRBD2
TGCGCCAGCAGCCTCGGGACTAGGGCAGATACGCAGTATTTT
CASSLGTRADTQYF
>.|TRBJ2-3|TRBV13|.
TGTGCCAGCAGCTTCTACGAGAGCGGAGTTCGAGATACGCAGTATTTT
CASSFYESGVRDTQYF
>.|TRBJ2-5|TRBV7-2|TRBD2
TGTGCCAGCAGCTTAGGGGGGGAGCGGGGCGTGTACCAAGAGACCCAGTACTTC
CASSLGGERGVYQETQYF
>once|TRBJ2-1|TRBV7-2|TRBD2
TGTGCCAGCAGCTTACCCTTTAGCGGGAGGGCCTATGAGCAGTTCTTC
CASSLPFSGRAYEQFF
>once|TRBJ1-3|TRBV18|.
TGTGCCAGCTCACCAGGGTTGGACACCATATATTTT
CASSPGLDTIYF
>.|TRBJ1-5|TRBV7-9|TRBD1
TGTGCCAGCAGTCGGGACAGGGGCAATCAGCCCCAGCATTTT
CASSRDRGNQPQHF
>few|TRBJ2-7|TRBV2|.
TGTGCCAGCAGTGACCCCCAGCGGCGCTCCTACGAGCAGTACTTC
CASSDPQRRSYEQYF
>.|TRBJ1-1|TRBV18|.
TGTGCCAGCTCACCGCAGTGGTCCGGGGGTGAAGCTTTCTTT
CASSPQWSGGEAFF
>.|TRBJ1-2|TRBV4-1|.
TGCGCCAGCAGCCAAAGTAGTGGACGGAAGGAATATGGCTACACCTTC
CASSQSSGRKEYGYTF
>.|TRBJ1-2|TRBV30|.
TGTGCCTGGAGCATGAATGTTGGTTCGAGTGGCTACACCTTC
CAWSMNVGSSGYTF
>few|TRBJ1-6|TRBV7-9|TRBD1
TGTGCCAGCAGCTTTCAGGGGGAGTCACCCCTCCACTTT
CASSFQGESPLHF
>.|TRBJ2-3|TRBV9|.
TGTGCCAGCAGCGTCGGGACAAAAGGCACAGATACGCAGTATTTT
CASSVGTKGTDTQYF
>few|TRBJ1-5|TRBV7-2|TRBD1
TGTGCCAGCAGCCCAAACAGGGGTCGACAGCCCCAGCATTTT
CASSPNRGRQPQHF
>.|TRBJ1-6|TRBV5-4|.
TGTGCCAGCAGCTTGTTAGGGGAAAGGGTAAATTCACCCCTCCACTTT
CASSLLGERVNSPLHF
>.|TRBJ1-2|TRBV30|.
TGTGCCTGGAGTGTACAGTTATATGGCTACACCTTC
CAWSVQLYGYTF
>.|TRBJ2-3|TRBV9|.
TGTGCCAGCAGCGATAGGGGATTAAGCACAGATACGCAGTATTTT
CASSDRGLSTDTQYF
>few|TRBJ1-3|TRBV7-2|.
TGTGCCAGCAGCCCGATTCAGGCCTCTGGAAACACCATATATTTT
CASSPIQASGNTIYF
>.|TRBJ2-7|TRBV11-2|.
TGTGCCAGCAGCTTCACGGAGGGGAGCTCCTACGAGCAGTACTTC
CASSFTEGSSYEQYF
>.|TRBJ2-7|TRBV4-3|.
TGCGCCAGCAGCCAAGACGGTAAAGCCGCGGTCCCCGAGCAGTACTTC
CASSQDGKAAVPEQYF
>.|TRBJ1-2|TRBV2|.
TGTGCCAGCAGTTCTTCCCGGGGGGATTCTGGGAGCTACACCTTC
CASSSSRGDSGSYTF
>.|TRBJ1-3|TRBV30|TRBD1
TGTGCCTTCCAAACAGGGGGCGGTGGTGGAAACACCATATATTTT
CAFQTGGGGGNTIYF
>once|TRBJ2-4|TRBV7-6|.
TGTGCCAGCAGCTCAGCAGATGGAAACATTCAGTACTTC
CASSSADGNIQYF
>.|TRBJ1-3|TRBV27|.
TGTGCCAGCAGTTTATGGGAGGGGACGGATGGAAACACCATATATTTT
CASSLWEGTDGNTIYF
>.|TRBJ1-3|TRBV20-1|.
TGCAGTGCTAGTGGGGGGTTCTCTGGAAACACCATATATTTT
CSASGGFSGNTIYF
>once|TRBJ2-5|TRBV18|TRBD2
TGTGCCAGCTCACCACTGGCTAGCGGACAAGAGACCCAGTACTTC
CASSPLASGQETQYF
>.|TRBJ1-2|TRBV6-5|.
TGTGCCAGCAGTTACTGGGACGGCGGCTACACCTTC
CASSYWDGGYTF
>.|TRBJ1-2|TRBV2|TRBD1
TGTGCCAGCGGAGGACAGGGTAACGGCTATGGCTACACCTTC
CASGGQGNGYGYTF
>once|TRBJ2-1|TRBV9|.
TGTGCCAGCAGCGTAGGAGCGGGCGATCACAATGAGCAGTTCTTC
CASSVGAGDHNEQFF
>.|TRBJ2-5|TRBV2|TRBD1
TGTGCCAGCAGTGTTACAGGGGTTTGGGAGACCCAGTACTTC
CASSVTGVWETQYF
>.|TRBJ2-3|TRBV30|.
TGTGCCTGGAGTGAGGGGCAGGGTGGAGATACGCAGTATTTT
CAWSEGQGGDTQYF
>once|TRBJ1-2|TRBV10-3|.
TGTGCCATCAGTGAGTCGCATCTCCGGGACCTCATTCGGGGCTACACCTTC
CAISESHLRDLIRGYTF
>.|TRBJ2-2|TRBV7-3|.
TGTGCCAGCAGCTTAATAGGTTTAGGGGGAGTGAACACCGGGGAGCTGTTTTTT
CASSLIGLGGVNTGELFF
>.|TRBJ2-1|TRBV6-2/TRBV6-3|.
TGTGCCAGCAGTTACCGGAGAAGGGCCAATGAGCAGTTCTTC
CASSYRRRANEQFF
>.|TRBJ2-5|TRBV5-4|.
TGTGCCAGCCGGGTTTGGGCTCAAGAGACCCAGTACTTC
CASRVWAQETQYF
>.|TRBJ2-3|TRBV7-2|.
TGTGCCAGCACCCTCTTAGCGGCCCGCACAGATACGCAGTATTTT
CASTLLAARTDTQYF
>.|TRBJ2-3|TRBV29-1|TRBD1
TGCAGCGTGGGATTGGGGACAGGGGTTACAGATACGCAGTATTTT
CSVGLGTGVTDTQYF